The 18 T cell receptor beta chains given below trace back to one sample, sequenced in a study of technical replicates of blood from a handful of donors. The data were produced by immunoSEQ multiplex PCR, yet TCRdb's version contains in-frame clones alone and is incomplete. The repertoire holds about 59,000 clones, with around 93% as singletons. Sequences were obtained from PBMCs. The receptors come from a human donor in good health. Some clones in this sample may be carry-over from other donors' samples.

This sequence joins TRBV7-2 and TRBJ1-3; D unresolved. Trimming cost V 5 bases and J 0 bases, with 8 bases left between them. From germline, CDR1 is SGHTA and CDR2 FQGNSA. The CDR3 has 14 amino acids. CDR3: CASSPQVSGNTIYF. CDR3 DNA: TGTGCCAGCAGCCCGCAGGTCTCTGGAAACACCATATATTTT.

The chain links TRBV28 to TRBJ2-7; perhaps TRBD1 as D (6 bases). The CDR3 has 14 residues. Germline CDR1 MDHEN, CDR2 SYDVKM. Deletions cut 3 bases from V and 2 bases from J, with 11 bases between. CDR3 coding DNA: TGTGCCAGCAGTTTCCCAGGGGCAGCCTACGAGCAGTACTTC. Translating gives CASSFPGAAYEQYF.

The rearrangement joins TRBV11-2 to TRBJ1-2; D might be TRBD1 (5 bases). V gave up 3 bases and J gave up 8 bases, with 10 bases separating them. CDR1 SGHAT and CDR2 FQNNGV come from the germline V gene. CDR3 size: 12 residues. CDR3 DNA: TGTGCCAGCAGCTTGTCAGGGCCCGGCTACACCTTC. Encoded protein: CASSLSGPGYTF. The full variable domain, in which reference TRBV11-2 and TRBJ1-2 provide the parts outside the CDR3, is EAGVAQSPRYKIIEKRQSVAFWCNPISGHATLYWYQQILGQGPKLLIQFQNNGVVDDSQLPKDRFSAERLKGVDSTLKIQPAKLEDSAVYLCASSLSGPGYTFGSGTRLTVV.

The CDR3 sequence: CASSSLGLQNEQFF. The CDR3, as DNA: TGTGCCAGCAGCTCACTGGGACTCCAGAATGAGCAGTTCTTC. This chain links TRBV5-4 with TRBJ2-1; D is possibly TRBD2 (6 bases). The V gene's germline CDR1 is SGHNT and CDR2 YYREEE (reference sequence). The CDR3 runs 14 residues. Trimming shortened V by 3 bases and J by 7 bases, and 14 bases separated the two germline ends.

The rearrangement joins TRBV10-3 to TRBJ2-7; no clear D gene. This CDR3 contains 13 residues. The germline gives CDR1 ENHRY, CDR2 SYGVKD. Trimming removed 5 bases from V and 6 bases from J, with 14 bases in between. CDR3 sequence: CAISPGSSSEQYF. CDR3 DNA sequence: TGTGCCATCAGTCCGGGTTCTTCTTCCGAGCAGTACTTC.

This chain uses TRBV10-3 with TRBJ2-7, with 8 nucleotides matching TRBD1. The CDR3 runs to 15 residues. V trimming: 4 bases; J trimming: 3 bases; junction bases outside the gene matches: 8. Germline V gives CDR1 ENHRY, CDR2 SYGVKD. DNA of the CDR3: TGTGCCATCAGTGGGTTCCGGACAGGGTTCTACGAGCAGTACTTC. It is translated as CAISGFRTGFYEQYF.

The chain couples TRBV18 to TRBJ1-6; 7 bases fit TRBD1. Germline V lookup: CDR1 KGHSH, CDR2 LQKENI. V lost 2 bases to trimming and J lost 2 bases; unmatched junction nucleotides: 12. The CDR3 is made up of 19 amino acids. The chain's CDR3 is CASSPDSRHRGAYNSPLHF. The DNA of the CDR3 is TGTGCCAGCTCACCAGACTCGAGGCACAGGGGCGCCTATAATTCACCCCTCCACTTT.

The chain carries TRBV18 and TRBJ2-1; TRBD2 aligns across 11 bases. With V trimmed by 2 bases and J by 5 bases, 5 bases remained unmatched. The CDR3 consists of 16 residues. Germline CDR1 is KGHSH and CDR2 is LQKENI. CDR3 sequence: CASSPFETSGNNEQFF. The CDR3, as DNA: TGTGCCAGCTCACCATTCGAGACTAGCGGGAACAATGAGCAGTTCTTC.

CDR3 nucleotide sequence: TGTGCCAGCAGATGGACTAGCGCGCAAGAGACCCAGTACTTC. It encodes CASRWTSAQETQYF. This chain joins TRBV6-1 and TRBJ2-5, with 9 bases aligning to TRBD2. CDR1 and CDR2 from the germline V gene are MNHNS and SASEGT. Trimming removed 6 bases from V and 2 bases from J; junction bases left unmatched: 4. The CDR3 is 14 amino acids.

In its sample, this clone was seen once. The V call is TRBV7-9, the J call TRBJ1-2, with 7 bases aligning to TRBD1. The CDR3 sequence is 17 residues long. Trimming took 8 bases from V and 3 from J; bases not matched to a gene: 18. From germline, CDR1 is SEHNR and CDR2 FQNEAQ (reference sequence). Written as DNA, the CDR3 is TGTGCCAGCGGTAGCGAGGGAAAGGGACAGCTTTACTATGGCTACACCTTC. Translated, it gives CASGSEGKGQLYYGYTF.

The rearrangement joins TRBV29-1 to TRBJ1-5; 9 bases line up with TRBD1. V dropped 4 bases and J dropped 7; count of bases not matched to a gene: 8. CDR3 size: 14 residues. Germline-derived CDR1 and CDR2 are SQVTM and ANQGSEA. The CDR3 loop reads CSVGETGGRQPQHF. In nucleotides, the CDR3 is TGCAGCGTTGGGGAGACAGGGGGGAGGCAGCCCCAGCATTTT.

The chain uses TRBV5-4 and TRBJ1-2; 10 bases align to TRBD1. The CDR3 totals 14 residues. The V gene end was trimmed by 2 bases and the J gene end by 6 bases; junction bases not matched to a gene: 4. Germline V gene lookup returns CDR1 SGHNT and CDR2 YYREEE (reference sequence). The CDR3 DNA is TGTGCCAGCAGCTTCGGGACAGGGGTAAATGGCTACACCTTC. It yields the protein CASSFGTGVNGYTF.

This chain links TRBV6-6 with TRBJ2-3; 12 bases are a match to TRBD2. V lost 11 bases, J lost 4 bases, and 7 bases stayed unmatched. The CDR3 extends over 14 amino acids. CDR1 is MNHNY, CDR2 SVGAGI, per germline (reference sequence). As DNA, the CDR3 is TGTGCCGGGGCTAGCGGGGGGGCAGCAGATACGCAGTATTTT. Translating it yields CAGASGGAADTQYF.

This rearrangement joins TRBV5-6 to TRBJ2-2; D may be TRBD2 (6 bases). The germline gives CDR1 SGHDT, CDR2 YYEEEE. The germline V and J ends were trimmed by 0 bases and 7 bases, with 10 bases remaining between them. This CDR3 spans 14 amino acids. The CDR3 loop is CASSLAGSGGELFF. The CDR3 DNA reads TGTGCCAGCAGCTTGGCAGGTAGCGGCGGGGAGCTGTTTTTT.

The rearrangement links TRBV4-3 to TRBJ2-7; a weak D match, TRBD1 (6 bases). V was cut by 0 bases and J by 3 bases, with 12 bases left in between. From germline, CDR1 is LGHNA and CDR2 YSLEER. The CDR3 is 15 residues long. In DNA, the CDR3 is TGCGCCAGCAGCCAAGATCGGCAGGGGAGCTACGAGCAGTACTTC. Amino acid sequence: CASSQDRQGSYEQYF.

The gene calls are TRBV5-4 and TRBJ2-3; a possible D gene is TRBD1 (6 bases). The CDR3 loop spans 13 amino acids. In germline, CDR1 is SGHNT, CDR2 YYREEE (reference sequence). V was shortened by 4 bases and J by 5 bases, with 11 bases between the two germline ends. The DNA for the CDR3 is TGTGCCAGCAGCCTGGAACAGGGAGATACGCAGTATTTT. Translating it yields CASSLEQGDTQYF.

This sequence joins TRBV4-1 and TRBJ2-3, with D maybe TRBD1 (6 bases). CDR3 length equals 13 residues. Germline loops: CDR1 MGHRA, CDR2 YSYEKL. Trimming took off 3 bases at V and 2 bases at J, with 6 bases between the two ends. The CDR3 DNA follows: TGCGCCAGCAGCCAGGGGGCCACAGATACGCAGTATTTT. The encoded protein is CASSQGATDTQYF.

The J gene is TRBJ2-5, the V gene TRBV15; a weak D match, TRBD1 (6 bases). Germline V gene sequence: CDR1 LNHNV, CDR2 YYDKDF (reference sequence). The V end was cut by 5 bases, the J end by 5 bases, with 12 bases between. The CDR3 has 13 amino acids. The CDR3 protein is CATSRNRGETQYF. As DNA, the CDR3 is TGTGCCACCAGCCGCAATAGGGGGGAGACCCAGTACTTC.